The following is a T cell receptor beta chain sequence with its context. What this receptor recognizes is not known. No base quality values were provided; no much bigger clone lies one nucleotide off. Its CDR3 holds 14 amino acids, cysteine through phenylalanine. Only the CDR3 DNA stays, 42 bases, in frame from base 1. The germline V gene (reference sequence) yields MNHEY for CDR1 and SMNVEV for CDR2. Clipping removes 4 bases from V and 2 bases from J, with 2 as the unmatched junction base count. The data derive from a study of T cell changes during pregnancy in multiple sclerosis (dated by TCRdb to the late 2010s). About the full investigation: In women with multiple sclerosis, the researchers looked at how the T cell repertoire shifted as pregnancy progressed.

Library method: the immunoSEQ multiplex PCR assay. The source is immuneACCESS, and TCRdb retained only in-frame sequences with V and J called. Part of the clones is not carried over; for the studies checked, unresolved V genes explain less than half of this, and the remainder is unexplained. The sample contains about 28,000 clones, roughly nine tenths of them found a single time. The top ten clonotypes cover approximately 0.77% of the sample. This sequence was found in a female donor with multiple sclerosis, enrolled in a pregnancy study. This chain joins TRBV27 to TRBJ2-7, and 10 junction bases match TRBD1. The sequencing used CD4+ T cells from peripheral blood mononuclear cells, collected in the second trimester of pregnancy. The bases read TGTGCCAGCAGTTGGACAGGGGGTGCCTACGAGCAGTACTTC. It specifies CASSWTGGAYEQYF.